These 7 T cell receptor beta chains share one sample of origin, sequenced in a study of blood T cell repertoires in COVID-19. Using immunoSEQ multiplex PCR, the repertoire was profiled, and TCRdb retains in-frame clones only, with some absent. Of 200,000 to 250,000 clones in the sample, approximately 90% are singletons; the top ten hold approximately 12%. The specimen was peripheral blood. The receptors were gathered from a woman under 30 who had recovered from COVID-19.

The chain links TRBV19 to TRBJ1-2, with 7 bases matching TRBD1. The CDR3 is 12 amino acids. Germline CDR1 reads LNHDA; CDR2 reads SQIVND (reference sequence). With 5 bases clipped from V and 5 bases from J, the junction kept 2 bases outside the gene matches. CDR3 residues: CASSETGYGYTF. As DNA, the CDR3 is TGTGCCAGTAGTGAGACAGGGTATGGCTACACCTTC.

The V and J genes are TRBV10-3 and TRBJ2-7, with D possibly being TRBD1 (5 bases). This CDR3 region has 15 residues. Germline CDR1 is ENHRY and CDR2 is SYGVKD. V gave up 8 bases and J gave up 2 bases, with 19 bases separating them. CDR3 region: CAISTGRVDPYEQYF. In nucleotides, the CDR3 is TGTGCCATCTCTACGGGCAGGGTGGACCCCTACGAGCAGTACTTC.

This chain connects TRBV30 to TRBJ2-1, with a weak D call TRBD2 (5 bases). Germline V gene sequence: CDR1 GTSNPN, CDR2 SVGIG (reference sequence). V lost 1 base and J 11 bases, leaving 12 bases between the germline ends. There are 12 residues in the CDR3. CDR3 loop: CAWSGTGAKQFF. DNA for the CDR3: TGTGCCTGGAGTGGGACTGGCGCTAAGCAGTTCTTC.

V gene TRBV13 combines with J gene TRBJ2-5, with TRBD2 matching over 8 bases. The CDR3 runs 13 residues. V gave up 6 bases and J gave up 2 bases; unmatched junction bases: 2. Germline CDR1 PRHDT, CDR2 FYEKMQ (reference sequence). This CDR3 is CASRSGSQETQYF. The CDR3, as DNA: TGTGCCAGCAGAAGCGGGAGTCAAGAGACCCAGTACTTC. The full variable domain, rest sourced from reference TRBV13 and TRBJ2-5, is AAGVIQSPRHLIKEKRETATLKCYPIPRHDTVYWYQQGPGQDPQFLISFYEKMQSDKGSIPDRFSAQQFSDYHSELNMSSLELGDSALYFCASRSGSQETQYFGPGTRLLVL.

The chain recombines TRBV11-3 with TRBJ2-3, with TRBD2 matching over 7 bases. V was pared by 5 bases and J by 2 bases, with 10 bases of the junction left unmatched. Germline V gene lookup returns CDR1 SGHNT and CDR2 YENEEA. The length of the CDR3 is 16 residues. Written as DNA, the CDR3 is TGTGCCAGCAGCAAAGAGGCGGGAGAGCCCACAGATACGCAGTATTTT. This translates into CASSKEAGEPTDTQYF.

V usage is TRBV6-4 and J usage is TRBJ1-2; a weak D match, TRBD1 (6 bases). CDR3 length: 15 residues. V was pared by 6 bases and J by 0 bases, with 14 bases between. In germline, CDR1 is MRHNA, CDR2 SNTAGT. CDR3 residues: CASSPAQGANYGYTF. CDR3 DNA sequence: TGTGCCAGCAGCCCAGCACAGGGCGCTAACTATGGCTACACCTTC.

The chain joins TRBV18 to TRBJ1-6; D is uncertain. Trimming shortened V by 2 bases and J by 5 bases, and 10 bases separated the two germline ends. Germline values: CDR1 KGHSH, CDR2 LQKENI. The CDR3 runs to 15 residues. The CDR3 DNA is TGTGCCAGCTCACCAGTCGTAACGGATAATTCACCCCTCCACTTT. It is translated as CASSPVVTDNSPLHF.